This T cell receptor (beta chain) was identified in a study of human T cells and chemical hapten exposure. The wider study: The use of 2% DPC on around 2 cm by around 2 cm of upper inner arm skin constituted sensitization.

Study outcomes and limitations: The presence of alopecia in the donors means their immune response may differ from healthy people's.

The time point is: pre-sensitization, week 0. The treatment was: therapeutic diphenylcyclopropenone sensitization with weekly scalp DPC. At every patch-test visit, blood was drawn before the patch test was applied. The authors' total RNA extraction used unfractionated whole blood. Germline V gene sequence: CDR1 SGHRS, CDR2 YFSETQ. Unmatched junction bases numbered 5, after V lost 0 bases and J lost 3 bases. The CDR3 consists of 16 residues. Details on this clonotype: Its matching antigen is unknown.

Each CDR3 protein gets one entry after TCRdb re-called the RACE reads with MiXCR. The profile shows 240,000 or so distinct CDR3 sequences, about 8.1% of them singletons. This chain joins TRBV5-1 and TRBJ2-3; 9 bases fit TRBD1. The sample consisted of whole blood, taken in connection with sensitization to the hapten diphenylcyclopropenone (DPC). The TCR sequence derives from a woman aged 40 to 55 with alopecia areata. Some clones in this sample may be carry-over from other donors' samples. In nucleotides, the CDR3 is TGCGCCAGCAGCTTGGACGGGACAGGGTGGACAGATACGCAGTATTTT. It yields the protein CASSLDGTGWTDTQYF.